This T cell receptor beta chain comes out of a study of cytomegalovirus exposure and HLA in healthy donors. Study background: Falling in the Caucasian-associated ancestry cluster were 81% of approximately 410 genotyped donors.

CDR3 length: 13 amino acids. CDR1 and CDR2 from the germline V gene are SQVTM and ANQGSEA. The V end lost 6 bases, the J end lost 0 bases, and 8 bases lay between the germline ends. Vbeta (60) and Jbeta (13) primers were used in the PCR. Using immunoSEQ multiplex PCR, the repertoire was profiled, and TCRdb retains in-frame clones only, with some absent. This sample has 150,000 to 200,000 clones, with approximately 84% found just once. The source material was PBMCs. The chain uses TRBV29-1 and TRBJ2-2, with D unresolved. The clonotype comes from a man younger than 35 in good health and CMV-seropositive. The DNA for the CDR3 is TGCAGCGTCAGTCTCACGAACACCGGGGAGCTGTTTTTT. Its translation: CSVSLTNTGELFF.